A selection of T cell receptor beta chains follows, all from one sample in a study of OX40 agonist ivuxolimab in advanced cancers. Only in-frame clones appear in the TCRdb table, and some are missing; sequencing was by immunoSEQ multiplex PCR. This table has tens of thousands of clones, over 90% appearing once. Here the sequenced sample was CD4+ or CD8+ T cells sorted from blood, taken in a trial of the OX40 agonist ivuxolimab. The source is an adult with an advanced solid tumor such as melanoma, head and neck, liver or kidney cancer. The CDR3 runs from the conserved cysteine through the conserved F or W. The D gene is left open where the match is weak. A clone size is listed for some rows: how often the clone was seen (once, few, many), or a class if it is expanded.

len: 12; abundance: .; j_gene: TRBJ1-6; d_gene: .; v_gene: TRBV28; CDR3nt: TGTGCCACTAGGGATTATAATTCACCCCTCCACTTT; CDR3aa: CATRDYNSPLHF
len: 16; abundance: .; j_gene: TRBJ2-1; d_gene: .; v_gene: TRBV6-5; CDR3nt: TGTGCCAGCAGTTACTCATCCGGGGAGTTTTCCAATGAGCAGTTCTTC; CDR3aa: CASSYSSGEFSNEQFF
len: 15; abundance: .; j_gene: TRBJ1-3; d_gene: .; v_gene: TRBV15; CDR3nt: TGTGCCACCAGCAGAGATAGGCACAGCGGAAACACCATATATTTT; CDR3aa: CATSRDRHSGNTIYF
len: 16; abundance: .; j_gene: TRBJ1-3; d_gene: .; v_gene: TRBV7-9; CDR3nt: TGTGCCAGCAGCTTAATGTCGGGGGCACAAGGAAACACCATATATTTT; CDR3aa: CASSLMSGAQGNTIYF
len: 14; abundance: .; j_gene: TRBJ2-7; d_gene: .; v_gene: TRBV4-3; CDR3nt: TGCGCCAGCAGCCAAGTTCTAGGGGACTACGAGCAGTACTTC; CDR3aa: CASSQVLGDYEQYF
len: 16; abundance: .; j_gene: TRBJ1-1; d_gene: TRBD1; v_gene: TRBV6-5; CDR3nt: TGTGCCAGCAGTTACCCACCGGGACAGGGGAGGACTGAAGCTTTCTTT; CDR3aa: CASSYPPGQGRTEAFF
len: 14; abundance: .; j_gene: TRBJ2-1; d_gene: .; v_gene: TRBV9; CDR3nt: TGTGCCAGCAGCTTGAGAGGGTCCTACAATGAGCAGTTCTTC; CDR3aa: CASSLRGSYNEQFF
len: 13; abundance: .; j_gene: TRBJ2-7; d_gene: .; v_gene: TRBV6-5; CDR3nt: TGTGCCACAACAGCCAACGACCCCTACGAGCAGTACTTC; CDR3aa: CATTANDPYEQYF
len: 18; abundance: .; j_gene: TRBJ2-1; d_gene: TRBD1; v_gene: TRBV7-6; CDR3nt: TGTGCCAGCAGCTTATGGGTGTCGACAGGGGGCCTCTACAATGAGCAGTTCTTC; CDR3aa: CASSLWVSTGGLYNEQFF
len: 14; abundance: .; j_gene: TRBJ2-7; d_gene: TRBD1; v_gene: TRBV7-9; CDR3nt: TGTGCCAGCAGCCGATCGGACAGGGGCTACGAGCAGTACTTC; CDR3aa: CASSRSDRGYEQYF
len: 16; abundance: .; j_gene: TRBJ2-5; d_gene: .; v_gene: TRBV5-6; CDR3nt: TGTGCCAGCAGTCCTCTTCCAGGGATCACGGTTGAGACCCAGTACTTC; CDR3aa: CASSPLPGITVETQYF
len: 15; abundance: .; j_gene: TRBJ2-7; d_gene: .; v_gene: TRBV6-5; CDR3nt: TGTGCCAGCAGTTACTATTCGGGGTCCTCCCTCGAGCAGTACTTC; CDR3aa: CASSYYSGSSLEQYF
len: 18; abundance: .; j_gene: TRBJ1-3; d_gene: .; v_gene: TRBV5-3; CDR3nt: TGTGCCAGAAGCTTGGGCGGTGGCAGGGGTAGTACTGGAAACACCATATATTTT; CDR3aa: CARSLGGGRGSTGNTIYF
len: 15; abundance: .; j_gene: TRBJ1-2; d_gene: TRBD1; v_gene: TRBV9; CDR3nt: TGTGCCAGCAGCGTAGGTCAGGGGGCGACGGGTGGCTACACCTTC; CDR3aa: CASSVGQGATGGYTF
len: 16; abundance: .; j_gene: TRBJ2-1; d_gene: TRBD2; v_gene: TRBV4-3; CDR3nt: TGCGCCAGCAGCCAAGATCGCAGCGGGAGGGAAAATGAGCAGTTCTTC; CDR3aa: CASSQDRSGRENEQFF
len: 14; abundance: once; j_gene: TRBJ2-7; d_gene: .; v_gene: TRBV5-6; CDR3nt: TGTGCCAGCAGCTTGGGTCCGATTCCCTACGAGCAGTACTTC; CDR3aa: CASSLGPIPYEQYF
len: 13; abundance: .; j_gene: TRBJ2-5; d_gene: .; v_gene: TRBV30; CDR3nt: TGTGCCTGGAACTTTTTGGGGGAGGAGACCCAGTACTTC; CDR3aa: CAWNFLGEETQYF